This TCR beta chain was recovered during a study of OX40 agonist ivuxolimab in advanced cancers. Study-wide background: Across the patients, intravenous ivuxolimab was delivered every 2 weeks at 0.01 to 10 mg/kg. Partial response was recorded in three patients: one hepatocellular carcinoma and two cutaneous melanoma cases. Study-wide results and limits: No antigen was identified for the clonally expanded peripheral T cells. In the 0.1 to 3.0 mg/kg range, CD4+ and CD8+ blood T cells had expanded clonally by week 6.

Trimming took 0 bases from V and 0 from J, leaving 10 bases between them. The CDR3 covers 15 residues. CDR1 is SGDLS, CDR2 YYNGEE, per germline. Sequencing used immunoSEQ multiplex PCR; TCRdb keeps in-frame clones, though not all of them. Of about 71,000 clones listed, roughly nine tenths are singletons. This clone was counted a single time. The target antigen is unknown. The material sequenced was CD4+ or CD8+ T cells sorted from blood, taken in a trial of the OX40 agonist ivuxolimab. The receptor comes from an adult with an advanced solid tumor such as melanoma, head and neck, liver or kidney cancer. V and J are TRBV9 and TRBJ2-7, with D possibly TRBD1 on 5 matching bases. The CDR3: CASSVGTGDSYEQYF. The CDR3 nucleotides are TGTGCCAGCAGCGTAGGTACAGGCGACTCCTACGAGCAGTACTTC.